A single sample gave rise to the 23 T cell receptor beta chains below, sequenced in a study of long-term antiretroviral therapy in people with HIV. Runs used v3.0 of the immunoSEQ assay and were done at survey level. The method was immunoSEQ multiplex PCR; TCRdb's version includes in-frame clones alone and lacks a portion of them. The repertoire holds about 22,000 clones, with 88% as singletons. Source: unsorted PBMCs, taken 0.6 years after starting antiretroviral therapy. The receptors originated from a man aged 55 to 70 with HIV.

CDR3 nucleotides: TGTGCCAGCAGTTTTGGGACAGGGGGCAATGAGCAGTTCTTC. This encodes CASSFGTGGNEQFF. This chain links TRBV27 with TRBJ2-1; TRBD1 matches 11 bases. Germline trimming cut 3 bases from V and 6 bases from J; bases unmatched to any gene: 1. The CDR3 length is 14 residues. The germline CDR1 and CDR2 sequences are MNHEY and SMNVEV (reference sequence).

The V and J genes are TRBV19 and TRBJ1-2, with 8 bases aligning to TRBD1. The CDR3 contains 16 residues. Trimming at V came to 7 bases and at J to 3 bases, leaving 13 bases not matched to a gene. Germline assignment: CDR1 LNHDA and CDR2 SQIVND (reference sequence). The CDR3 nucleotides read TGTGCCAGTACCCATCAGGGGGCGTCAGGGGACTATGGCTACACCTTC. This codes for CASTHQGASGDYGYTF.

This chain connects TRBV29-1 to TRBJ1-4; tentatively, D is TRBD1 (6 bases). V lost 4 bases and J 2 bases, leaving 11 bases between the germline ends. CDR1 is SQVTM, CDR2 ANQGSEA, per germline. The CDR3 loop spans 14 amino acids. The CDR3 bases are TGCAGCGTTGCGGGGGCAGGGACTAATGAAAAACTGTTTTTT. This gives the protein CSVAGAGTNEKLFF.

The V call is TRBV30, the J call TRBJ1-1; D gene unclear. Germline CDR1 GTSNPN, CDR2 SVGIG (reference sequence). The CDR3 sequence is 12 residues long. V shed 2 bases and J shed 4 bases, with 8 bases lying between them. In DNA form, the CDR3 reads TGTGCCTGGAGTATCCCGGGCACTGAAGCTTTCTTT. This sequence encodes CAWSIPGTEAFF.

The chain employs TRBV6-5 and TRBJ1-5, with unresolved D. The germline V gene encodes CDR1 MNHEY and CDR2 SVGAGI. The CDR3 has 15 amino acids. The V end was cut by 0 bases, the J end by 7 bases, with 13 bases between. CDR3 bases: TGTGCCAGCAGTTACTCCGGGCGGGGAGAGCAGCCCCAGCATTTT. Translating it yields CASSYSGRGEQPQHF.

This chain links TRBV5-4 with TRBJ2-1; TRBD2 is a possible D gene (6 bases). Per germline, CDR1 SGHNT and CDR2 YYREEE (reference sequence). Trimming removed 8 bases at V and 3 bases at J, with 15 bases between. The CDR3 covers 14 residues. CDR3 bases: TGTGCCAGTTCCGTTGGAGGGCTCTACAATGAGCAGTTCTTC. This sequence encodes CASSVGGLYNEQFF.

The CDR3 spells CASRMRLATTDTQYF. The CDR3 nucleotides read TGTGCCAGCAGGATGAGACTAGCGACCACAGATACGCAGTATTTT. The V and J genes are TRBV2 and TRBJ2-3, with 8 bases matching TRBD2. This CDR3 region has 15 residues. Germline V gene lookup returns CDR1 SNHLY and CDR2 FYNNEI. V lost 6 bases, J lost 2 bases, and 7 bases stayed unmatched.

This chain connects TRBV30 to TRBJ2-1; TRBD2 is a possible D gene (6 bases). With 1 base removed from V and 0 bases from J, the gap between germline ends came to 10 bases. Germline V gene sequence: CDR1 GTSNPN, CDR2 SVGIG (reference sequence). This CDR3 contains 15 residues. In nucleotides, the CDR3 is TGTGCCTGGAGTGAGGAGGGGAGCTCCTACAATGAGCAGTTCTTC. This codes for CAWSEEGSSYNEQFF. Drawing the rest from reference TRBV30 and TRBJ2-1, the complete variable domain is SQTIHQWPATLVQPVGSPLSLECTVEGTSNPNLYWYRQAAGRGLQLLFYSVGIGQISSEVPQNLSASRPQDRQFILSSKKLLLSDSGFYLCAWSEEGSSYNEQFFGPGTRLTVL.

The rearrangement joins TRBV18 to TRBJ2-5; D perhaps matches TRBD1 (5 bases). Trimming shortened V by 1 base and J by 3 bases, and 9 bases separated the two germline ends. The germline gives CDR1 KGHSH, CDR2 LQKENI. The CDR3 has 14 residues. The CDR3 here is CASSPQGLKETQYF. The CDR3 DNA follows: TGTGCCAGCTCACCACAGGGGTTGAAAGAGACCCAGTACTTC.

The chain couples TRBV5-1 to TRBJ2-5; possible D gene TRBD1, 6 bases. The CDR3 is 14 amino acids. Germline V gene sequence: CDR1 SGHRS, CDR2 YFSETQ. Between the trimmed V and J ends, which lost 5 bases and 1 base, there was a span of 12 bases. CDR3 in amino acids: CASSLEGGQETQYF. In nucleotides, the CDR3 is TGCGCCAGCAGTTTAGAAGGGGGCCAAGAGACCCAGTACTTC.

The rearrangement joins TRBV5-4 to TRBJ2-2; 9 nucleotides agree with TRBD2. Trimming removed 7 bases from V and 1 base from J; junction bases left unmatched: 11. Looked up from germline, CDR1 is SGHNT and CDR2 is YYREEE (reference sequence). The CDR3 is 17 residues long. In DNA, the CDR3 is TGTGCCAGCGCGGTCGCGGGAGGGCCACTGAACACCGGGGAGCTGTTTTTT. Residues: CASAVAGGPLNTGELFF.

CDR3 sequence (DNA): TGTGCCAGCTCCGCGGCACAGGCCCAGCGGTCCTACGAGCAGTACTTC. It yields the protein CASSAAQAQRSYEQYF. The chain couples TRBV28 to TRBJ2-7; D may correspond to TRBD1 or TRBD2 (5 bases each). V shed 8 bases and J shed 1 base, with 21 bases lying between them. Germline V gene data show CDR1 as MDHEN and CDR2 as SYDVKM. The CDR3 is 16 residues long.

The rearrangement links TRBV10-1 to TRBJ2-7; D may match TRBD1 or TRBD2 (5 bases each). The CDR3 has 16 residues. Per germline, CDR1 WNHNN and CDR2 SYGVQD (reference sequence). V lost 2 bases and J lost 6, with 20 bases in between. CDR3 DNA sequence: TGCGCCAGCAGTGAGAGGCAGGGCGGGCTGGGTGTCGAGCAGTACTTC. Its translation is CASSERQGGLGVEQYF.

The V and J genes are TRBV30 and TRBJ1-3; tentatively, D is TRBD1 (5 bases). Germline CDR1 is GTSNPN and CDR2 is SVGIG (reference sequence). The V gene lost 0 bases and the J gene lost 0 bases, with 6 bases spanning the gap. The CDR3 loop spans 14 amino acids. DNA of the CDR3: TGTGCCTGGAGTGTAGGGGCCTCTGGAAACACCATATATTTT. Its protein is CAWSVGASGNTIYF.

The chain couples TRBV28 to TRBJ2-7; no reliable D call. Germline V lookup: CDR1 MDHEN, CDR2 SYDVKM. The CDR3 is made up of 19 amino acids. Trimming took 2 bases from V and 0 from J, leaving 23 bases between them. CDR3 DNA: TGTGCCAGCAGTTTAATTTCCTCAGTTGCGGACCCAACCTCCTACGAGCAGTACTTC. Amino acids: CASSLISSVADPTSYEQYF. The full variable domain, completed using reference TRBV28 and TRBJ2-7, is DVKVTQSSRYLVKRTGEKVFLECVQDMDHENMFWYRQDPGLGLRLIYFSYDVKMKEKGDIPEGYSVSREKKERFSLILESASTNQTSMYLCASSLISSVADPTSYEQYFGPGTRLTVT.

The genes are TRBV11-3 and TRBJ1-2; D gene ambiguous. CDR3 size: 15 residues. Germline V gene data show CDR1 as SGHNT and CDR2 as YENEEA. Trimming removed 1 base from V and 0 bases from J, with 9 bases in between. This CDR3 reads CASSLVTVTNYGYTF. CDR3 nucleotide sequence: TGTGCCAGCAGCTTAGTAACAGTCACTAACTATGGCTACACCTTC.

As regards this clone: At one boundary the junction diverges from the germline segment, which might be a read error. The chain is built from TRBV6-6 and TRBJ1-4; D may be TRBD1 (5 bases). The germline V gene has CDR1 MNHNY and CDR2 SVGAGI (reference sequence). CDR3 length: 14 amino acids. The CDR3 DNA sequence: TGTGCCAGCAGTTACTCAGCAGGGATGAAAAAAATGTTTTTT. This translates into CASSYSAGMKKMFF.

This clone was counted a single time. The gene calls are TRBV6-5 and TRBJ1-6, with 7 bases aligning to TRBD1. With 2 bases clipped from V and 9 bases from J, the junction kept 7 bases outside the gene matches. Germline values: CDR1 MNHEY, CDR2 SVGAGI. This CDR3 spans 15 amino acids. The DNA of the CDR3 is TGTGCCAGCAGTTACCTAGACAGGGAGAGTTCACCCCTCCACTTT. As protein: CASSYLDRESSPLHF.

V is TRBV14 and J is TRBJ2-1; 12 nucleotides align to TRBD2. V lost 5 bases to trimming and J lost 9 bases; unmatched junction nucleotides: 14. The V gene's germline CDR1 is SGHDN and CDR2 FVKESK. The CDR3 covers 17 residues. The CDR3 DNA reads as TGTGCCAGCAGCAATACCCCTAGCGGGAGGGTGCTGGGTGAGCAGTTCTTC. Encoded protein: CASSNTPSGRVLGEQFF. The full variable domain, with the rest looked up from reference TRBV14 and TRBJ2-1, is EAGVTQFPSHSVIEKGQTVTLRCDPISGHDNLYWYRRVMGKEIKFLLHFVKESKQDESGMPNNRFLAERTGGTYSTLKVQPAELEDSGVYFCASSNTPSGRVLGEQFFGPGTRLTVL.

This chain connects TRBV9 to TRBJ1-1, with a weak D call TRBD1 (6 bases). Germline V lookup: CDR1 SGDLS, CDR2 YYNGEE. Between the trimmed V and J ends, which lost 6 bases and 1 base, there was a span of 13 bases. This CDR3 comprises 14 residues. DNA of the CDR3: TGTGCCAGCAATTCCGGACAGCCGAACACTGAAGCTTTCTTT. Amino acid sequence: CASNSGQPNTEAFF.

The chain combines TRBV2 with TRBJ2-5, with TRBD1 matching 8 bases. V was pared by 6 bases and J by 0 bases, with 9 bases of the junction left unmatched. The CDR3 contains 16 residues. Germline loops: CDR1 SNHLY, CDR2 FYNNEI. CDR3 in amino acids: CASSRGTGTYQETQYF. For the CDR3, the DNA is TGTGCCAGCAGCCGGGGGACAGGAACGTACCAAGAGACCCAGTACTTC. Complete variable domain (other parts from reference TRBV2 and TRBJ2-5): EPEVTQTPSHQVTQMGQEVILRCVPISNHLYFYWYRQILGQKVEFLVSFYNNEISEKSEIFDDQFSVERPDGSNFTLKIRSTKLEDSAMYFCASSRGTGTYQETQYFGPGTRLLVL.

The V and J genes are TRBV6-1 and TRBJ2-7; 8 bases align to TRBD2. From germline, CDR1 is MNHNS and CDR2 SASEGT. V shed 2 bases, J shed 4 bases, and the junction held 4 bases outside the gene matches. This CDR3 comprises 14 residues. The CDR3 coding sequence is TGTGCCAGCAGTGAAAGCGGGAGATGGTACGAGCAGTACTTC. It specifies CASSESGRWYEQYF.

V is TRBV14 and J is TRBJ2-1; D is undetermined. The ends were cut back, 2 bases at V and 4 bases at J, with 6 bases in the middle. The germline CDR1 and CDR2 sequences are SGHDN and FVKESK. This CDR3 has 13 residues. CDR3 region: CASSQNTYNEQFF. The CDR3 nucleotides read TGTGCCAGCAGCCAAAACACTTACAATGAGCAGTTCTTC.